This is a list of T cell receptor beta chains from one sample in a study of T cell responses to AZD1222 COVID-19 vaccine. Sequencing used immunoSEQ multiplex PCR; TCRdb keeps in-frame clones, though not all of them. The data show 130,000 to 150,000 clones, approximately 90% seen once. The sequencing used peripheral blood, collected on day 0 of AZD1222 vaccination. The receptor set was obtained from an adult in good health. Each CDR3 is given with its conserved first and last residue. A D gene is named only where the DNA matches it firmly.

d_gene: TRBD1
j_gene: TRBJ1-2
v_gene: TRBV5-1
CDR3aa: CASSIRRTGPNYGYTF

d_gene: TRBD1
j_gene: TRBJ1-2
v_gene: TRBV2
CDR3aa: CASKFLGTDPNYGYTF

d_gene: TRBD1
j_gene: TRBJ1-1
v_gene: TRBV11-2
CDR3aa: CASSLVATGTEAFF

d_gene: NA
j_gene: TRBJ1-1
v_gene: TRBV4-1
CDR3aa: CASSQPQGFTEAFF

d_gene: NA
j_gene: TRBJ2-7
v_gene: TRBV27
CDR3aa: CASKVLRGTNYEQYF

d_gene: NA
j_gene: TRBJ2-3
v_gene: TRBV5-5
CDR3aa: CASNSWRPRSTQYF

d_gene: TRBD1
j_gene: TRBJ1-1
v_gene: TRBV7-2
CDR3aa: CASSPMNRGVTEAFF

d_gene: NA
j_gene: TRBJ1-1
v_gene: TRBV5-1
CDR3aa: CASSREGNTEAFF

d_gene: NA
j_gene: TRBJ2-2
v_gene: TRBV15
CDR3aa: CATSRDLPGSEMNTGELFF

d_gene: TRBD1
j_gene: TRBJ2-7
v_gene: TRBV6-6
CDR3aa: CASIEDRGMSYEQYF

d_gene: NA
j_gene: TRBJ1-3
v_gene: TRBV3-1/TRBV3-2
CDR3aa: CASSQGRGNTIYF

d_gene: NA
j_gene: TRBJ1-5
v_gene: TRBV2
CDR3aa: CASSAPGLHNQPQHF

d_gene: NA
j_gene: TRBJ1-2
v_gene: TRBV2
CDR3aa: CASRPQGFYGYTF

d_gene: NA
j_gene: TRBJ1-2
v_gene: TRBV18
CDR3aa: CASSPQGANYGYTF

d_gene: NA
j_gene: TRBJ2-1
v_gene: TRBV14
CDR3aa: CASSQGRRGLGQFF

d_gene: TRBD2
j_gene: TRBJ2-3
v_gene: TRBV5-1
CDR3aa: CASSWEGNTQYF

d_gene: NA
j_gene: TRBJ1-6
v_gene: TRBV15
CDR3aa: CATSRGGGSYNSPLHF

d_gene: TRBD1
j_gene: TRBJ1-2
v_gene: TRBV12-3/TRBV12-4
CDR3aa: CASSVGTGQGYTF

d_gene: NA
j_gene: TRBJ2-7
v_gene: TRBV2
CDR3aa: CASSDGAGSSYEQYF

d_gene: TRBD1
j_gene: TRBJ2-3
v_gene: TRBV25-1
CDR3aa: CASSESTGGFTDTQYF

d_gene: NA
j_gene: TRBJ2-3
v_gene: TRBV21-1
CDR3aa: CASSKVSSGGHTDTQYF

d_gene: NA
j_gene: TRBJ1-4
v_gene: TRBV28
CDR3aa: CASSPTRTGVIEKLFF

d_gene: NA
j_gene: TRBJ1-2
v_gene: TRBV7-9
CDR3aa: CASSPNNRLHYGYTF

d_gene: TRBD1
j_gene: TRBJ2-7
v_gene: TRBV18
CDR3aa: CASSPGQGSESYEQYF

d_gene: NA
j_gene: TRBJ1-2
v_gene: TRBV5-6
CDR3aa: CASSLRGAGANYGYTF

d_gene: NA
j_gene: TRBJ2-3
v_gene: TRBV30
CDR3aa: CAWSGLTDTQYF

d_gene: NA
j_gene: TRBJ2-1
v_gene: TRBV3-1/TRBV3-2
CDR3aa: CASSPRGREFEGEQFF

d_gene: TRBD2
j_gene: TRBJ2-3
v_gene: TRBV14
CDR3aa: CASSPPTSGGADTQYF

d_gene: NA
j_gene: TRBJ1-1
v_gene: TRBV4-1
CDR3aa: CASSQDKRYGAFF

d_gene: NA
j_gene: TRBJ2-1
v_gene: TRBV7-3
CDR3aa: CASSLSRNNEQFF

d_gene: NA
j_gene: TRBJ1-4
v_gene: TRBV9
CDR3aa: CASSPRALGGEKLFF

d_gene: TRBD2
j_gene: TRBJ2-1
v_gene: TRBV7-3
CDR3aa: CASSWTSQGEQFF

d_gene: TRBD1
j_gene: TRBJ1-2
v_gene: TRBV6-5
CDR3aa: CASGRGGSNYGYTF

d_gene: TRBD1
j_gene: TRBJ1-1
v_gene: TRBV10-3
CDR3aa: CAISWTGPMGTEAFF

d_gene: NA
j_gene: TRBJ2-3
v_gene: TRBV10-3
CDR3aa: CATGPTDTQYF

d_gene: NA
j_gene: TRBJ1-2
v_gene: TRBV6-6
CDR3aa: CASSYSENIYGYTF

d_gene: NA
j_gene: TRBJ1-2
v_gene: TRBV5-6
CDR3aa: CASSFGWTYARYGYTF

d_gene: NA
j_gene: TRBJ2-7
v_gene: TRBV13
CDR3aa: CASSSAGFSYEQYF

d_gene: NA
j_gene: TRBJ1-4
v_gene: TRBV2
CDR3aa: CASSRSNRAATNEKLFF

d_gene: NA
j_gene: TRBJ1-2
v_gene: TRBV2
CDR3aa: CASSPGRQEGYTF

d_gene: NA
j_gene: TRBJ1-2
v_gene: TRBV18
CDR3aa: CASSPEKRNYGYTF

d_gene: NA
j_gene: TRBJ2-1
v_gene: TRBV5-1
CDR3aa: CASSPEGPIPYNEQFF

d_gene: TRBD1
j_gene: TRBJ1-2
v_gene: TRBV10-3
CDR3aa: CAISEFNTGANYGYTF

d_gene: TRBD1
j_gene: TRBJ1-2
v_gene: TRBV18
CDR3aa: CASSRSTGDGYTF

d_gene: NA
j_gene: TRBJ1-5
v_gene: TRBV5-6
CDR3aa: CASSLYTREVDNQPQHF

d_gene: TRBD1
j_gene: TRBJ1-6
v_gene: TRBV6-5
CDR3aa: CASSLLPGQNSPLHF

d_gene: TRBD1
j_gene: TRBJ2-5
v_gene: TRBV28
CDR3aa: CASSWKGAGSKETQYF

d_gene: NA
j_gene: TRBJ1-2
v_gene: TRBV4-1
CDR3aa: CASSQDPQANYGYTF

d_gene: NA
j_gene: TRBJ2-1
v_gene: TRBV5-4
CDR3aa: CASSFRANGNEQFF

d_gene: TRBD2
j_gene: TRBJ2-3
v_gene: TRBV18
CDR3aa: CASSPLPRGGARADTQYF

d_gene: TRBD1
j_gene: TRBJ2-3
v_gene: TRBV5-1
CDR3aa: CASSLDGQGSGDTQYF

d_gene: TRBD1
j_gene: TRBJ1-6
v_gene: TRBV11-2
CDR3aa: CASSLGDRAYSPLHF

d_gene: NA
j_gene: TRBJ1-4
v_gene: TRBV6-6
CDR3aa: CASSDSDILGKLFF

d_gene: NA
j_gene: TRBJ1-1
v_gene: TRBV30
CDR3aa: CAWSSDSHTEAFF

d_gene: TRBD1
j_gene: TRBJ1-1
v_gene: TRBV6-2/TRBV6-3
CDR3aa: CASSLGTGRDTEAFF

d_gene: NA
j_gene: TRBJ1-4
v_gene: TRBV7-9
CDR3aa: CASSPKWRVANEKLFF

d_gene: TRBD2
j_gene: TRBJ2-2
v_gene: TRBV7-6
CDR3aa: CASSLVLAGSTGELFF

d_gene: NA
j_gene: TRBJ1-2
v_gene: TRBV5-8
CDR3aa: CASSLRSGFFYGYTF

d_gene: NA
j_gene: TRBJ1-2
v_gene: TRBV10-3
CDR3aa: CAIAANYGYTF

d_gene: NA
j_gene: TRBJ1-2
v_gene: TRBV12-3/TRBV12-4
CDR3aa: CASSFGTSHGYTF